The next 15 T cell receptor beta chains were all read from a single sample in a study of blood T cells in healthy people across ages. Together with a sample-barcoded 5' primer, a J-beta primer mix was included in a second PCR lasting about 6 to 11 cycles. TCRdb used MiXCR to reprocess the 5' RACE reads, holding one entry per CDR3 protein. The sample has about 830,000 distinct CDR3 sequences, around 68% seen once. Sequencing was carried out using blood. The receptors here all came from a young man in good health.

This rearrangement joins TRBV6-4 to TRBJ2-4; D is perhaps TRBD2 (6 bases). V lost 8 bases and J lost 4, with 12 bases in between. The CDR3 covers 13 residues. CDR1 is MRHNA, CDR2 SNTAGT, per germline. CDR3 sequence (DNA): TGTGCCAGCGGACGGAGGGATAAAAACATTCAGTACTTC. This encodes CASGRRDKNIQYF.

About this clonotype itself: Mismatch with germline at one junction end may stem from a read error. In nucleotides, the CDR3 is TGTGCCAGCGGCTTTTCGGGCCCGGGAAAAGGGCAGTACTTC. Its protein product is CASGFSGPGKGQYF. The chain couples TRBV7-2 to TRBJ2-7; D perhaps matches TRBD2 (5 bases). This CDR3 region has 14 residues. Germline V gives CDR1 SGHTA, CDR2 FQGNSA.

The chain employs TRBV11-3 and TRBJ2-5; the match to TRBD1 covers 8 bases. The CDR3 has 15 amino acids. The germline CDR1 and CDR2 sequences are SGHNT and YENEEA. J gave up 4 bases and V 4 bases, and 8 bases lay outside the gene matches. For the CDR3, the DNA is TGTGCCAGCAGCTATGGACAGGGATGGGGAGAGACCCAGTACTTC. It is translated as CASSYGQGWGETQYF.

The rearrangement joins TRBV7-2 to TRBJ2-1; tentatively, D is TRBD1 (5 bases). Germline CDR1 and CDR2: SGHTA and FQGNSA. Trimming removed 6 bases at V and 5 bases at J, with 11 bases between. CDR3 length: 13 residues. CDR3 sequence reads: CASSLTGDNEQFF. CDR3 in DNA: TGTGCCAGCAGTTTAACAGGAGACAATGAGCAGTTCTTC.

This clonotype has a handful of counts. The genes are TRBV10-3 and TRBJ2-5, with 8 bases that match TRBD2. J was trimmed by 3 bases and V by 5 bases; bases with no gene match: 5. Germline V gives CDR1 ENHRY, CDR2 SYGVKD. The CDR3 runs to 14 residues. CDR3 in DNA: TGTGCCATCAGTCGTAGCGGGGCGAAAGAGACCCAGTACTTC. Residues: CAISRSGAKETQYF.

This clonotype has a handful of counts. The CDR3 here is CASSPRGVEQYF. The CDR3 coding sequence is TGTGCCAGCTCACCCAGAGGGGTCGAGCAGTACTTC. V gene TRBV18 combines with J gene TRBJ2-7; D assignment may be TRBD1 or TRBD2 (5 bases each). The V and J ends lost 3 bases and 6 bases respectively, with 9 bases between them. The germline V gene has CDR1 KGHSH and CDR2 LQKENI. The CDR3 is 12 amino acids.

This clonotype was recorded once. The chain combines TRBV12-3 or TRBV12-4 with TRBJ1-1; D ambiguous. The CDR3 totals 13 residues. The V gene lost 8 bases and the J gene lost 3 bases, with 13 bases spanning the gap. CDR3 nucleotides: TGTGCCAGCCGATTGGCGGCCTACACTGAAGCTTTCTTT. As protein: CASRLAAYTEAFF.

The V gene is TRBV25-1, the J gene TRBJ1-2; no clear D gene. From germline, CDR1 is MGHDK and CDR2 SYGVNS. The CDR3 runs to 15 residues. V dropped 0 bases and J dropped 7 bases, with 15 bases sitting between them. The CDR3 DNA is TGTGCCAGCAGTGAATATGGAGATGGGGTCCTTGGCTACACCTTC. Amino acids: CASSEYGDGVLGYTF.

The chain links TRBV7-3 to TRBJ2-1; 8 nucleotides match TRBD1. V shed 3 bases and J 7 bases; nucleotides not matched to a gene: 11. CDR3 size: 16 residues. Per the germline V gene, CDR1 is SGHTA and CDR2 is FQGTGA. The CDR3, as DNA: TGTGCCAGCAGCTTTACCGGGGACAGGTGGTTTAATGAGCAGTTCTTC. It codes for CASSFTGDRWFNEQFF.

J is TRBJ1-2 and V is TRBV29-1; the D is unclear. Deletions cut 7 bases from V and 0 bases from J, with 18 bases between. The CDR3 loop spans 15 amino acids. CDR1 and CDR2 from the germline V gene are SQVTM and ANQGSEA. This chain's CDR3 is CSAPLQEDTNYGYTF. Here the CDR3 DNA reads TGCAGCGCCCCACTCCAGGAAGACACTAACTATGGCTACACCTTC. The full variable domain, its missing parts supplied by reference TRBV29-1 and TRBJ1-2, is SAVISQKPSRDICQRGTSLTIQCQVDSQVTMMFWYRQQPGQSLTLIATANQGSEATYESGFVIDKFPISRPNLTFSTLTVSNMSPEDSSIYLCSAPLQEDTNYGYTFGSGTRLTVV.

Of note for this clonotype: The junction departs from the called germline gene at one end, perhaps through a read error. The chain uses TRBV7-7 and TRBJ2-5, with no clear D. The CDR3 consists of 15 residues. The germline CDR1 and CDR2 sequences are SSHAT and FNYEAQ (reference sequence). CDR3 residues: CASSLGVGRQETQYF. CDR3 DNA sequence: TGTGCTAGCAGCTTAGGAGTTGGCAGGCAAGAGACCCAGTACTTC.

This chain joins TRBV29-1 and TRBJ2-3; D ambiguous. CDR3 length equals 13 residues. The V gene's germline CDR1 is SQVTM and CDR2 ANQGSEA. V was clipped by 7 bases and J by 5 bases, with 16 bases between them. CDR3 nucleotides: TGCAGCGCTTCTGAAGCGCCTCGAGATACGCAGTATTTT. Translating it yields CSASEAPRDTQYF.

Concerning this clonotype itself: Germline and junction disagree at one end, which may indicate a read error. V usage is TRBV20-1 and J usage is TRBJ2-1; D is perhaps TRBD1 or TRBD2 (5 bases each). Germline CDR1 DFQATT, CDR2 SNEGSKA (reference sequence). The CDR3 runs to 15 residues. This chain's CDR3 is CSVRGWDRLGNEQFF. DNA for the CDR3: TGCAGTGTTAGAGGTTGGGACCGATTGGGCAATGAGCAGTTCTTC.

This clonotype was seen only once. The chain links TRBV6-5 to TRBJ1-4, with D tentatively TRBD1 (5 bases). CDR1 MNHEY and CDR2 SVGAGI come from the germline V gene. This CDR3 is 17 amino acids long. V was shortened by 0 bases and J by 7 bases, with 18 bases between the two germline ends. DNA of the CDR3: TGTGCCAGCAGTTACTCGAGGAGGGGTAGGATGGGTGAAAAACTGTTTTTT. It encodes CASSYSRRGRMGEKLFF.

The chain recombines TRBV7-9 with TRBJ2-7, with a possible D match to TRBD2 (6 bases). Germline CDR1 reads SEHNR; CDR2 reads FQNEAQ (reference sequence). V was pared by 5 bases and J by 2 bases, with 16 bases between. The CDR3 is 15 residues long. For the CDR3, the DNA is TGTGCCAGCAGCCATGTGGCTAGCGCTACCTACGAGCAGTACTTC. It codes for CASSHVASATYEQYF.